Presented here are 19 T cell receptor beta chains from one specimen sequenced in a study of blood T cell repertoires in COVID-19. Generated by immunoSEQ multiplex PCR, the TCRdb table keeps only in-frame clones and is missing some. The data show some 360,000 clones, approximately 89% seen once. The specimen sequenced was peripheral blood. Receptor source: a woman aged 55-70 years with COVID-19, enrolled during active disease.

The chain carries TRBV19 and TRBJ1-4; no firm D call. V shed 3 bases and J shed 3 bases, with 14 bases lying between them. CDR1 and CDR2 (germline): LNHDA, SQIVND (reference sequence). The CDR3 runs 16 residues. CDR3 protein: CASSMGYGSANEKLFF. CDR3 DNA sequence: TGTGCCAGTAGTATGGGATATGGGAGCGCTAATGAAAAACTGTTTTTT.

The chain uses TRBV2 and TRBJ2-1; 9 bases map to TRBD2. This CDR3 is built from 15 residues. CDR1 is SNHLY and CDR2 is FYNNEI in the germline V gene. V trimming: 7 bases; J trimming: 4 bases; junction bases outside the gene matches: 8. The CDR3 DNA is TGTGCCAGCACCCAAGGGGCGGGGGGGTACAATGAGCAGTTCTTC. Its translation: CASTQGAGGYNEQFF.

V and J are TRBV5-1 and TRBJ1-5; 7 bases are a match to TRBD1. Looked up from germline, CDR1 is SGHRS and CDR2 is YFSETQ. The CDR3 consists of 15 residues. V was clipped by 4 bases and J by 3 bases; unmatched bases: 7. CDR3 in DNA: TGCGCCAGCAGCCCTGGCAGGGGGAACAATCAGCCCCAGCATTTT. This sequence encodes CASSPGRGNNQPQHF.

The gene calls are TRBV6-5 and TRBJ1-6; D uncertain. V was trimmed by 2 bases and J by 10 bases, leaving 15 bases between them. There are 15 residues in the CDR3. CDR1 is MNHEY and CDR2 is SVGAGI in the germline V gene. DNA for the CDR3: TGTGCCAGCAGTTACGCGGACTTTACCGGCTCACCCCTCCACTTT. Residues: CASSYADFTGSPLHF.

The CDR3 loop reads CASSPRVSSQINEQFF. In DNA form, the CDR3 reads TGTGCCAGCTCACCCAGGGTATCCTCCCAGATCAATGAGCAGTTCTTC. This chain joins TRBV18 and TRBJ2-1, with TRBD1 as a possible D gene (5 bases). The CDR3 extends over 16 amino acids. V lost 3 bases and J 6 bases, leaving 18 bases between the germline ends. In germline, CDR1 is KGHSH, CDR2 LQKENI.

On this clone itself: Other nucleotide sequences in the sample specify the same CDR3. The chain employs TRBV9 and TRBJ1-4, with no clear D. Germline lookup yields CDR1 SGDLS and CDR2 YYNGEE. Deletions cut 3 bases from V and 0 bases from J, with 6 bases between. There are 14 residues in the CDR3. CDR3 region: CASSATATNEKLFF. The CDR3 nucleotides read TGTGCCAGCAGCGCCACAGCAACTAATGAAAAACTGTTTTTT.

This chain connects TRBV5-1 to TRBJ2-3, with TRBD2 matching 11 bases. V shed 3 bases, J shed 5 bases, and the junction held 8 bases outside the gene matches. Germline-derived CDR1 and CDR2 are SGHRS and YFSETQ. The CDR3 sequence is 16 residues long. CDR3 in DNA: TGCGCCAGCAGCTCCTCTAGCGGGGGGCGAATAGATACGCAGTATTTT. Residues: CASSSSSGGRIDTQYF.

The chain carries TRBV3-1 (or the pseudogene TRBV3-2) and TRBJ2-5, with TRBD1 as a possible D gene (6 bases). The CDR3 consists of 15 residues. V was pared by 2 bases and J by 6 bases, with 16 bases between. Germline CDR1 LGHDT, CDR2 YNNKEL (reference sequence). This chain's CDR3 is CASSQWGQGEQTQYF. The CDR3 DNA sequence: TGTGCCAGCAGCCAATGGGGGCAGGGCGAACAGACCCAGTACTTC.

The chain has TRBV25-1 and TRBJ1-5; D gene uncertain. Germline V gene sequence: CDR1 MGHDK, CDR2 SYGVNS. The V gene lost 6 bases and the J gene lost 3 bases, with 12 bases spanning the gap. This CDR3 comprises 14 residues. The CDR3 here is CASSPGGINQPQHF. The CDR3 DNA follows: TGTGCCAGCAGCCCTGGAGGGATCAATCAGCCCCAGCATTTT.

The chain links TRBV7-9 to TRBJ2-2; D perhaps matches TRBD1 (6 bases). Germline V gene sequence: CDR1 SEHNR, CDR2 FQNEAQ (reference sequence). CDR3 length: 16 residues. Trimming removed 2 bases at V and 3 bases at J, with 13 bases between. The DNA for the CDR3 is TGTGCCAGCAGCTTATTAGGCAGGGGCTACACCGGGGAGCTGTTTTTT. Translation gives CASSLLGRGYTGELFF. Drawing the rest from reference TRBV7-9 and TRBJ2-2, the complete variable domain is DTGVSQNPRHKITKRGQNVTFRCDPISEHNRLYWYRQTLGQGPEFLTYFQNEAQLEKSRLLSDRFSAERPKGSFSTLEIQRTEQGDSAMYLCASSLLGRGYTGELFFGEGSRLTVL.

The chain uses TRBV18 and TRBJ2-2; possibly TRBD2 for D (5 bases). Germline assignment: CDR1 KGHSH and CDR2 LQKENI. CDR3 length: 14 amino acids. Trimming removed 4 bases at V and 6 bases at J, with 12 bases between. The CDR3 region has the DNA TGTGCCAGCTCACAAGAGGGTTTACCCGGGGAGCTGTTTTTT. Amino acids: CASSQEGLPGELFF.

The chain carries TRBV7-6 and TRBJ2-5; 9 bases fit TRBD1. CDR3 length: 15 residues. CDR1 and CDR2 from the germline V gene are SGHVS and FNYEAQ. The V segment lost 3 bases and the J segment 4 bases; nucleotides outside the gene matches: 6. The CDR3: CASSLRGQGGETQYF. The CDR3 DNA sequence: TGTGCCAGCAGCTTGAGGGGACAGGGTGGAGAGACCCAGTACTTC.

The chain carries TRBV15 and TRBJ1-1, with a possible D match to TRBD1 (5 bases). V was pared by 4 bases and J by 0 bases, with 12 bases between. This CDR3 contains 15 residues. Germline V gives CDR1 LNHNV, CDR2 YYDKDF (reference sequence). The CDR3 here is CATSTATVMNTEAFF. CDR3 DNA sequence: TGTGCCACCAGCACCGCGACAGTTATGAACACTGAAGCTTTCTTT.

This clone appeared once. The chain's CDR3 is CASSSLWGPGGFSGTQYF. The CDR3 region has the DNA TGTGCCAGCAGCTCACTCTGGGGCCCGGGGGGCTTCTCAGGGACCCAGTACTTC. The chain recombines TRBV5-6 with TRBJ2-5, with TRBD2 as a possible D gene (7 bases). The CDR3 is made up of 18 amino acids. V lost 3 bases, J lost 7 bases, and 28 bases lay in between. CDR1 and CDR2 from the germline V gene are SGHDT and YYEEEE.

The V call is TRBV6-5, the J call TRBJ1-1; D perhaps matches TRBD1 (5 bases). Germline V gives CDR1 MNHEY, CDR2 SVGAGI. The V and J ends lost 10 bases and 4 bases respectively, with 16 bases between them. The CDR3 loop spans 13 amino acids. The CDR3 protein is CAITQRGSTEAFF. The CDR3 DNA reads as TGTGCCATCACACAGCGGGGGAGCACTGAAGCTTTCTTT.

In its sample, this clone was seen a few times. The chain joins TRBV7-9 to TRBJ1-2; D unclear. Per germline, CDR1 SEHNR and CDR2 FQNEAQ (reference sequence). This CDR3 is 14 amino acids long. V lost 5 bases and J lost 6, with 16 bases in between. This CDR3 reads CASSPSGPGNGYTF. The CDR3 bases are TGTGCCAGCAGCCCTTCCGGGCCGGGGAATGGCTACACCTTC.

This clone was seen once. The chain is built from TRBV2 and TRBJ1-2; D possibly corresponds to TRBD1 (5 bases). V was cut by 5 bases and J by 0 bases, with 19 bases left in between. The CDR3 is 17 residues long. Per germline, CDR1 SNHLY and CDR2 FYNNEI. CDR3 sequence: CASSSLWGPKTNYGYTF. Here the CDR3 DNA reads TGTGCCAGCAGTAGTTTGTGGGGCCCTAAGACTAACTATGGCTACACCTTC.

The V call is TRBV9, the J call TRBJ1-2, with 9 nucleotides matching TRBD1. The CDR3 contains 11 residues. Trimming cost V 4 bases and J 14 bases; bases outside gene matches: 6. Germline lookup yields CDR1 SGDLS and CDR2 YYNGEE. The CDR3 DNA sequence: TGTGCCAGCAGCACCGGGACAGGGAAGACCTTC. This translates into CASSTGTGKTF. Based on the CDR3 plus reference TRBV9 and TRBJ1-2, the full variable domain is DSGVTQTPKHLITATGQRVTLRCSPRSGDLSVYWYQQSLDQGLQFLIQYYNGEERAKGNILERFSAQQFPDLHSELNLSSLELGDSALYFCASSTGTGKTFGSGTRLTVV.

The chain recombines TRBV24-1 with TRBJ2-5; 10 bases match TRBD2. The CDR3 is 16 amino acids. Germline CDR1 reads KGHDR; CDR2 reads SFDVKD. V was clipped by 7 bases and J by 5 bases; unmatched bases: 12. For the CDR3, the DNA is TGTGCCACCAGAGGTTCTAGCGGGGGTGGGGCGGAGACCCAGTACTTC. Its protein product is CATRGSSGGGAETQYF.